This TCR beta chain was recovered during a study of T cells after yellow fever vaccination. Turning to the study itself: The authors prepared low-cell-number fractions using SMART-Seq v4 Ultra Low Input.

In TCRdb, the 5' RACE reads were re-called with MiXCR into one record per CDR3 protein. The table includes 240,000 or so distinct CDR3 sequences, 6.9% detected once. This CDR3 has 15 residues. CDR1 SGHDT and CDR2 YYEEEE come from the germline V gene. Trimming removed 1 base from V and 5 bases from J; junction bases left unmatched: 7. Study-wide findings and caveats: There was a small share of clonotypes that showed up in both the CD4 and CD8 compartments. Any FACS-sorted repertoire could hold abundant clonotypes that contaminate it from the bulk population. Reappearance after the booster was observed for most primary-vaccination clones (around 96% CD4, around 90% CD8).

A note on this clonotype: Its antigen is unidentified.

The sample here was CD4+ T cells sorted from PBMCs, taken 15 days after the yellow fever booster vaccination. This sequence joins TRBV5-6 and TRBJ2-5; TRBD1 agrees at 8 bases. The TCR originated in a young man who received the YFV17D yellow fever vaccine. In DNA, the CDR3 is TGTGCCAGCAGCTTGAGGCAGGGGGCGCGGGAGACCCAGTACTTC. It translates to CASSLRQGARETQYF.